Included here is one T cell receptor beta chain sequence, with context. The antigen is unknown. CDR3 length: 13 amino acids. Trimming took 1 base from V and 1 from J, leaving 5 bases between them. CDR1 and CDR2 (germline): SGHTS, YDEGEE. This sample is part of a study of OX40 agonist ivuxolimab in advanced cancers. Turning to the study itself: Each dose-escalation patient presented with hepatocellular carcinoma, melanoma, renal cell or head and neck cancer. Males comprised around 80% of the group, whose mean age was approximately 62 years (range roughly 20 to 90).

Generated by immunoSEQ multiplex PCR, the TCRdb table keeps only in-frame clones and is missing some. Among 65,000 to 85,000 clones listed, about 93% were seen once. Study observations and caveats: On average, a greater number of expanded clones characterised CD8+ T cells relative to CD4+.

This material consisted of CD4+ or CD8+ T cells sorted from blood, taken in a trial of the OX40 agonist ivuxolimab. The clonotype originates from an adult with an advanced solid tumor such as melanoma, head and neck, liver or kidney cancer. The chain has TRBV5-8 and TRBJ1-1; the D is unclear. CDR3 in amino acids: CASSLRQNTEAFF. The CDR3 nucleotides read TGTGCCAGCAGCTTGAGACAGAACACTGAAGCTTTCTTT.